This T cell receptor beta chain was identified during a study of shared clonotypes between healthy human individuals. The overall study: In total, the donors were a couple of women and three men aged 18 to 49. Points from the study as a whole: Naive subsets usually exceeded memory subsets in estimated richness.

The sorted-subset replicate PCRs were given around 0.2 ug DNA, which is about 29,000 T cell genomes. Only in-frame clones appear in the TCRdb table, and some are missing; sequencing was by immunoSEQ multiplex PCR. The sample shows hundreds of thousands of clones, around 97% of them seen only once. This CDR3 is 17 amino acids long. The germline CDR1 and CDR2 sequences are MDHEN and SYDVKM. V was pared by 7 bases and J by 4 bases, with 25 bases between. Donors included only healthy HIV-negative adults lacking recent acute infections or vaccinations. Concerning this clone itself: Its antigen is as yet unknown.

Sequenced sample: naive CD4+ T cells sorted from blood. The subset denotes: CD45RA+ positively selected. The genes are TRBV28 and TRBJ1-2, with a weak D call TRBD1 (6 bases). The TCR originated in a woman aged 25 to 39 in good health. The CDR3 DNA reads as TGTGCCAGCAAAGACTTAGGACTTAGGGACACAAGCTATGGCTACACCTTC. This sequence encodes CASKDLGLRDTSYGYTF.